This is a list of T cell receptor beta chains from one sample in a study of shared T cell receptors in the human thymus. Some clones are missing from TCRdb's copy, which holds only in-frame ones; the method was immunoSEQ multiplex PCR. This repertoire shows 600,000 to 900,000 clones, roughly 88% found once; its top ten account for 0.0095% to 0.011%. In addition, the sample was reused for a study of human thymus T cells.

Sequencing was performed on thymocytes. These receptors originate from a girl under three years old with a congenital heart defect. Each CDR3 is given with its conserved first and last residue. The D gene is left open where the match is weak. Rows may omit the clone size; those that give it use once, few, many or a size class.

D gene | clone size | J gene | V gene | CDR3 protein | CDR3 DNA
TRBD1 | . | TRBJ1-2 | TRBV6-5 | CASSCSGTVGHGYTF | TGTGCCAGCAGCTGTTCCGGGACAGTGGGGCATGGCTACACCTTC
. | . | TRBJ1-1 | TRBV6-1 | CASPPRDMSTEAFF | TGTGCCAGCCCCCCCCGGGACATGAGCACTGAAGCTTTCTTT
. | . | TRBJ2-3 | TRBV9 | CASTPHGSVPSEERTQYF | TGTGCCAGCACCCCCCACGGGAGTGTTCCCTCCGAAGAAAGGACGCAGTATTTT
. | once | TRBJ1-2 | TRBV12-1 | CASSSGTGRYTF | TGTGCCAGCAGCTCAGGGACAGGTCGTTACACCTTC
. | . | TRBJ1-1 | TRBV27 | CASRPGRGIYRPFF | TGTGCCAGCAGGCCGGGCAGGGGAATTTATAGGCCTTTCTTT
TRBD1 | . | TRBJ1-5 | TRBV19 | CASSTRGNNQPQHF | TGTGCCAGTAGTACCAGGGGGAACAATCAGCCCCAGCATTTT
. | . | TRBJ2-5 | TRBV13 | CASSLIASAKETQYF | TGTGCCAGCAGCCTTATAGCCTCAGCCAAAGAGACCCAGTACTTC
. | . | TRBJ1-6 | TRBV4-1 | CASSQDRRYNSPLHF | TGCGCCAGCAGCCAAGACAGGCGATATAATTCACCCCTCCACTTT
TRBD1 | . | TRBJ1-1 | TRBV27 | CASRERDRSMNTEAFF | TGTGCCAGCAGAGAAAGGGACAGGAGCATGAACACTGAAGCTTTCTTT
. | . | TRBJ1-4 | TRBV29-1 | CSVARGAREKLFF | TGCAGCGTTGCCCGAGGAGCACGTGAAAAACTGTTTTTT
TRBD1 | . | TRBJ1-4 | TRBV27 | CASQDRVNEKLFF | TGTGCCAGCCAAGACAGGGTAAATGAAAAACTGTTTTTT
TRBD1 | . | TRBJ2-4 | TRBV5-5 | CASSLRGQGVIKNIQYF | TGTGCCAGCAGCCTGAGGGGACAGGGCGTAATCAAAAACATTCAGTACTTC
TRBD1 | . | TRBJ1-6 | TRBV4-1 | CASSPTHTSWTGDESPLHF | TGCGCCAGCAGCCCGACCCACACTAGCTGGACAGGGGACGAATCACCCCTCCACTTT
. | few | TRBJ1-6 | TRBV4-3 | CASSTEMTGGSYNSPLHF | TGCGCCAGCAGCACGGAAATGACCGGGGGCTCCTATAATTCACCCCTCCACTTT
TRBD1 | . | TRBJ1-3 | TRBV2 | CASADNRGPGNTIYF | TGTGCCAGCGCCGACAACAGGGGGCCCGGAAACACCATATATTTT
. | . | TRBJ1-4 | TRBV14 | CASTRSGGADEKLFF | TGTGCCAGCACCAGATCGGGGGGAGCAGATGAAAAACTGTTTTTT
. | . | TRBJ1-5 | TRBV19 | CASSRELDQPQHF | TGTGCCAGTAGTCGGGAGCTCGATCAGCCCCAGCATTTT
. | . | TRBJ1-2 | TRBV7-9 | CASSLTDNYGYTF | TGTGCCAGCAGCCTCACAGATAACTATGGCTACACCTTC
. | . | TRBJ1-2 | TRBV13 | CASSLRGGQGYGYTF | TGTGCCAGCAGCTTGCGGGGGGGGCAGGGTTATGGCTACACCTTC
. | . | TRBJ1-1 | TRBV7-9 | CASNLTAEAFF | TGTGCCAGCAATCTAACGGCTGAAGCTTTCTTT
. | . | TRBJ2-7 | TRBV12-5 | CASAPIGQGRPYRSYEQYF | TGTGCTAGTGCCCCCATAGGGCAGGGGCGCCCCTACCGCTCCTACGAGCAGTACTTC
. | . | TRBJ1-1 | TRBV19 | CASSSLTGDKNEAFF | TGTGCCAGTAGTAGTTTAACGGGAGATAAAAATGAAGCTTTCTTT
. | . | TRBJ2-7 | TRBV20-1 | CSARQTYEQYF | TGCAGTGCTAGACAAACATACGAGCAGTACTTC
. | once | TRBJ1-2 | TRBV7-2 | CASSSPTTGFYGYTF | TGTGCCAGCAGCTCCCCGACAACTGGGTTCTATGGCTACACCTTC
TRBD1 | . | TRBJ1-2 | TRBV5-6 | CASSCGQGAPGLKKGGYTF | TGTGCCAGCAGCTGTGGGCAGGGGGCGCCGGGATTGAAAAAAGGGGGCTACACCTTC
. | few | TRBJ2-7 | TRBV20-1 | CSAIRLVEQYF | TGCAGTGCTATACGACTAGTCGAGCAGTACTTC
TRBD1 | . | TRBJ1-2 | TRBV4-3 | CASSQGQGACDGYTF | TGCGCCAGCAGCCAAGGCCAGGGGGCGTGTGATGGCTACACCTTC
TRBD1 | . | TRBJ1-2 | TRBV18 | CASSRSGQGTYGYTF | TGTGCCAGCTCCCGATCGGGACAGGGGACCTATGGCTACACCTTC
. | . | TRBJ1-1 | TRBV4-3 | CASSQEIRRGGDTEAFF | TGCGCCAGCAGCCAAGAGATTAGGAGGGGAGGGGACACTGAAGCTTTCTTT
TRBD1 | . | TRBJ1-1 | TRBV29-1 | CSVYLPGQEMVNTEAFF | TGCAGCGTTTATTTGCCAGGACAGGAAATGGTGAACACTGAAGCTTTCTTT
. | once | TRBJ1-1 | TRBV6-5 | CASSYRGSRNTEAFF | TGTGCCAGCAGTTACAGGGGCAGCCGAAACACTGAAGCTTTCTTT
TRBD2 | . | TRBJ2-3 | TRBV28 | CASSFLAGVGIDTQYF | TGTGCCAGCAGTTTCCTAGCGGGGGTAGGGATAGATACGCAGTATTTT
. | few | TRBJ2-3 | TRBV6-1 | CASSEGRRRADTQYF | TGTGCCAGCAGTGAAGGAAGAAGGAGGGCAGATACGCAGTATTTT
. | . | TRBJ2-7 | TRBV27 | CASSFTATYEQYF | TGTGCCAGCAGTTTTACTGCAACCTACGAGCAGTACTTC
TRBD1 | . | TRBJ2-7 | TRBV4-1 | CASSHRGQAYEQYF | TGCGCCAGCAGCCACCGGGGACAGGCTTACGAGCAGTACTTC
TRBD2 | . | TRBJ2-3 | TRBV9 | CASSSYSGGSTDTQYF | TGTGCCAGCAGCTCATATAGCGGGGGAAGCACAGATACGCAGTATTTT
. | . | TRBJ2-7 | TRBV5-1 | CASSPGISSYEQYF | TGCGCCAGCAGCCCCGGTATAAGCTCCTACGAGCAGTACTTC
. | . | TRBJ2-7 | TRBV6-5 | CASSQKQDTYEQYF | TGTGCCAGCAGTCAGAAACAAGATACCTACGAGCAGTACTTC
. | . | TRBJ2-1 | TRBV7-3 | CASSRGRSVNEQFF | TGTGCCAGCAGTCGCGGCCGATCCGTCAATGAGCAGTTCTTC
. | . | TRBJ1-4 | TRBV7-6 | CASSLAGRTKEKLFF | TGTGCCAGCAGCTTAGCCGGGAGAACCAAAGAAAAACTGTTTTTT
. | . | TRBJ2-2 | TRBV27 | CASSLSGHANTGELFF | TGTGCCAGCAGTTTATCAGGACACGCGAACACCGGGGAGCTGTTTTTT
. | . | TRBJ2-2 | TRBV6-1 | CASLARLTNTGELFF | TGTGCCAGCTTGGCGAGACTAACAAACACCGGGGAGCTGTTTTTT
. | . | TRBJ1-1 | TRBV29-1 | CSVEWAAEAFF | TGCAGCGTTGAGTGGGCCGCTGAAGCTTTCTTT
TRBD2 | . | TRBJ2-3 | TRBV7-7 | CASSPRLAGAPGDTQYF | TGTGCCAGCAGCCCTCGACTAGCGGGGGCGCCCGGAGATACGCAGTATTTT
. | . | TRBJ1-1 | TRBV29-1 | CSVTPGGWGTEAFF | TGCAGCGTCACTCCCGGGGGATGGGGCACTGAAGCTTTCTTT